The present TCR beta chain was sequenced within a study of blood T cell repertoires in COVID-19. Profiling relied on immunoSEQ multiplex PCR, and the TCRdb table lists in-frame clones only, not all of them. The data show around 300,000 clones, 90% seen once. This clone occurred a few times. Membership in each cohort depended on participant-reported clinical history. The clonotype was recovered from a young woman with acute COVID-19. Sample: PBMCs or T cells enriched from blood (not recorded which).

CDR3 sequence (DNA): TGTGCCAGCAGCTTCGTCCCGGGACTGGGCCGGGATGAAAAACTGTTTTTT. Protein product: CASSFVPGLGRDEKLFF. This chain uses TRBV5-6 with TRBJ1-4, with D possibly matching TRBD1 (5 bases). CDR3 length: 17 residues. Germline CDR1 SGHDT, CDR2 YYEEEE. Trimming pared 2 bases from V and 6 bases from J, leaving 20 bases between.